This T cell receptor beta chain stems from a study of cytomegalovirus exposure and HLA in healthy donors. Whole-study findings and limits: Across all donors, roughly uniform sequencing depth was an assumption of the presence/absence analyses. CMV serostatus was the only immune exposure information that was available.

The CDR3 extends over 16 amino acids. The junction had 7 bases not matched to a gene; V was cut back by 6 bases and J by 5 bases. The germline gives CDR1 SGHTA, CDR2 FQGTGA. The PCR had 60 Vbeta and 13 Jbeta primers. The repertoire was sequenced with immunoSEQ multiplex PCR; TCRdb's copy has only in-frame clones and lacks some. The sample lists tens of thousands of clones, around four fifths occurring once. As to this clone: Its matching antigen is unknown.

The TCR was taken from a man aged 35 to 55 in good health and CMV-seronegative. The specimen sequenced was PBMCs. The rearrangement uses TRBV7-3 and TRBJ2-2; 12 bases are shared with TRBD2. The CDR3 DNA reads TGTGCCAGCAGTCCGACTAGCGGGGGAGGTACCGGGGAGCTGTTTTTT. Protein: CASSPTSGGGTGELFF.